The 29 T cell receptor beta chains presented below share a single source sample, sequenced in a study of blood T cell repertoires in COVID-19. This table comes from immunoSEQ multiplex PCR, and its TCRdb copy is limited to in-frame clones, with some not included. This repertoire shows 65,000 to 90,000 clones, roughly 80% found once; its top ten account for approximately 6%. The sequencing input was peripheral blood. Every receptor here comes from a woman aged 60-75 years with acute or convalescent COVID-19.

This clone was detected only once. The chain is built from TRBV5-1 and TRBJ2-3, with D perhaps matching TRBD2 (7 bases). The V gene's germline CDR1 is SGHRS and CDR2 YFSETQ. Trimming shortened V by 0 bases and J by 4 bases, and 12 bases separated the two germline ends. The CDR3 runs to 15 residues. DNA for the CDR3: TGCGCCAGCAGCTTGGCGGGGGGCGGGGCAGATACGCAGTATTTT. Protein product: CASSLAGGGADTQYF.

The V and J genes are TRBV11-2 and TRBJ1-2; no firm D call. The V gene lost 1 base and the J gene lost 4 bases, with 7 bases spanning the gap. Germline V gene lookup returns CDR1 SGHAT and CDR2 FQNNGV. CDR3 length: 13 residues. The DNA for the CDR3 is TGTGCCAGCAGCTTAGGGGAGGGCTATGGCTACACCTTC. Its protein product is CASSLGEGYGYTF.

The genes are TRBV29-1 and TRBJ2-5; 9 positions match TRBD1. CDR1 is SQVTM, CDR2 ANQGSEA, per germline. V dropped 3 bases and J dropped 0; count of bases not matched to a gene: 2. The CDR3 contains 14 residues. CDR3 DNA: TGCAGCGTTGACGGGACAGGGTACCAAGAGACCCAGTACTTC. The encoded protein is CSVDGTGYQETQYF.

This clone was seen a single time. The chain recombines TRBV3-1 (or the pseudogene TRBV3-2) with TRBJ1-1; no definite D call. The V end was cut by 2 bases, the J end by 11 bases, with 18 bases between. The CDR3 is 14 amino acids. The germline CDR1 and CDR2 sequences are LGHDT and YNNKEL (reference sequence). The CDR3 DNA follows: TGTGCCAGCAGCCAATCGGCGGAGGGTTTTAGGGCTTTCTTT. As protein: CASSQSAEGFRAFF.

CDR3: CASSLSPGSGNTIYF. CDR3 nucleotide sequence: TGTGCCAGCAGTTTATCACCAGGGTCTGGAAACACCATATATTTT. V and J are TRBV27 and TRBJ1-3; TRBD1 might be the D (5 bases). This CDR3 region has 15 residues. The ends were cut back, 0 bases at V and 1 base at J, with 7 bases in the middle. Germline CDR1 reads MNHEY; CDR2 reads SMNVEV (reference sequence).

This clone was seen only a few times. The chain recombines TRBV29-1 with TRBJ1-1; weak D call: TRBD1 (6 bases). Germline V gene sequence: CDR1 SQVTM, CDR2 ANQGSEA. This CDR3 has 11 amino acids. Trimming pared 2 bases from V and 7 bases from J, leaving 8 bases between. The CDR3 coding sequence is TGCAGCGTTGAACCACAGGGTGAAGCTTTCTTT. This encodes CSVEPQGEAFF. The whole variable domain, remainder taken from reference TRBV29-1 and TRBJ1-1, is SAVISQKPSRDICQRGTSLTIQCQVDSQVTMMFWYRQQPGQSLTLIATANQGSEATYESGFVIDKFPISRPNLTFSTLTVSNMSPEDSSIYLCSVEPQGEAFFGQGTRLTVV.

V gene TRBV18 combines with J gene TRBJ1-1; 9 bases map to TRBD1. The CDR3 consists of 14 residues. Germline CDR1 KGHSH, CDR2 LQKENI. V shed 7 bases, J shed 4 bases, and the junction held 7 bases outside the gene matches. This CDR3 is CASFRDRESTEAFF. In DNA form, the CDR3 reads TGTGCCAGCTTCCGGGACAGGGAGTCCACTGAAGCTTTCTTT.

The chain links TRBV2 to TRBJ1-2; tentatively, D is TRBD1 (6 bases). In germline, CDR1 is SNHLY, CDR2 FYNNEI. Trimming removed 3 bases from V and 4 bases from J, with 12 bases in between. The CDR3 sequence is 14 residues long. The CDR3 spells CASSEAQGSYGYTF. Here the CDR3 DNA reads TGTGCCAGCAGTGAGGCACAGGGAAGCTATGGCTACACCTTC.

CDR3 nucleotide sequence: TGTGCCAGCTCCACCTCCGGGACAGGGCCATCTGGAAACACCATATATTTT. This translates into CASSTSGTGPSGNTIYF. The chain combines TRBV18 with TRBJ1-3, with 9 bases lining up with TRBD1. With V trimmed by 6 bases and J by 1 base, 10 bases remained unmatched. Looked up from germline, CDR1 is KGHSH and CDR2 is LQKENI. CDR3 length equals 17 residues. The full variable domain, its missing parts supplied by reference TRBV18 and TRBJ1-3, is NAGVMQNPRHLVRRRGQEARLRCSPMKGHSHVYWYRQLPEEGLKFMVYLQKENIIDESGMPKERFSAEFPKEGPSILRIQQVVRGDSAAYFCASSTSGTGPSGNTIYFGEGSWLTVV.

The genes are TRBV2 and TRBJ1-2; unclear D gene. This CDR3 comprises 12 residues. Germline assignment: CDR1 SNHLY and CDR2 FYNNEI. Between the trimmed V and J ends, which lost 6 bases and 3 bases, there was a span of 8 bases. In nucleotides, the CDR3 is TGTGCCAGCAGGATCGGGGACTATGGCTACACCTTC. This encodes CASRIGDYGYTF. The whole variable domain, filled in from reference TRBV2 and TRBJ1-2, reads EPEVTQTPSHQVTQMGQEVILRCVPISNHLYFYWYRQILGQKVEFLVSFYNNEISEKSEIFDDQFSVERPDGSNFTLKIRSTKLEDSAMYFCASRIGDYGYTFGSGTRLTVV.

CDR3: CASSLAVGGTEAFF. The CDR3 nucleotides read TGTGCCAGCAGCTTGGCCGTGGGGGGCACTGAAGCTTTCTTT. V usage is TRBV5-5 and J usage is TRBJ1-1, with D tentatively TRBD1 (5 bases). The CDR3 is 14 amino acids. CDR1 and CDR2 (germline): SGHKS, YYEKEE (reference sequence). V was shortened by 0 bases and J by 4 bases, with 10 bases between the two germline ends.

The rearrangement links TRBV20-1 to TRBJ2-7; D ambiguous. V shed 3 bases and J shed 9 bases, with 21 bases lying between them. This CDR3 region has 14 residues. Germline-derived CDR1 and CDR2 are DFQATT and SNEGSKA (reference sequence). The CDR3 DNA sequence: TGCAGTGCTAGTGAAGTGGCCGGAACTACGTGGCAGTACTTC. Its protein product is CSASEVAGTTWQYF.

The J gene is TRBJ1-1, the V gene TRBV6-5, with TRBD1 as a possible D gene (6 bases). CDR1 and CDR2 from the germline V gene are MNHEY and SVGAGI. This CDR3 is 15 amino acids long. V was trimmed by 5 bases and J by 3 bases, leaving 16 bases between them. This CDR3 reads CASSTRLAGDTEAFF. CDR3 bases: TGTGCCAGCAGTACAAGACTAGCAGGGGACACTGAAGCTTTCTTT.

The V and J genes are TRBV7-8 and TRBJ1-1; 9 nucleotides line up with TRBD1. After removal of 1 base from V and 7 bases from J, the junction contained 7 bases not matched to a gene. CDR1 and CDR2 from the germline V gene are SGHVS and FQNEAQ. This CDR3 spans 15 amino acids. This chain's CDR3 is CASSLEENRGLEAFF. The DNA for the CDR3 is TGTGCCAGCAGCTTAGAGGAGAACAGGGGGCTTGAAGCTTTCTTT.

A note on this clone: The same CDR3 arises from other DNA sequences in this sample as well. The chain carries TRBV2 and TRBJ2-3, with TRBD2 as a possible D gene (7 bases). The length of the CDR3 is 14 residues. Germline CDR1 SNHLY, CDR2 FYNNEI. Trimming took off 9 bases at V and 0 bases at J, with 13 bases between the two ends. The CDR3 loop is CASGGRGSTDTQYF. In DNA form, the CDR3 reads TGTGCCAGTGGGGGGAGGGGGAGCACAGATACGCAGTATTTT.

This CDR3 is CASSFGGSGEKLFF. CDR3 nucleotide sequence: TGTGCCAGCAGCTTCGGGGGTTCGGGTGAAAAACTGTTTTTT. The V call is TRBV11-2, the J call TRBJ1-4, with D possibly matching TRBD1 (5 bases). The germline gives CDR1 SGHAT, CDR2 FQNNGV. Trimming took 3 bases from V and 7 from J, leaving 12 bases between them. The CDR3 spans 14 residues.

The J gene is TRBJ1-5, the V gene TRBV5-1, with D unclear. Trimming shortened V by 4 bases and J by 0 bases, and 11 bases separated the two germline ends. CDR3 size: 15 residues. CDR1 and CDR2 (germline): SGHRS, YFSETQ. CDR3: CASSLNGDSNQPQHF. CDR3 bases: TGCGCCAGCAGCCTCAACGGGGATAGCAATCAGCCCCAGCATTTT.

CDR3 nucleotide sequence: TGTGCCAGTAGAACCACAGGGTACACTGAAGCTTTCTTT. Translation gives CASRTTGYTEAFF. This chain joins TRBV19 and TRBJ1-1, with D perhaps TRBD1 (6 bases). The ends were cut back, 6 bases at V and 3 bases at J, with 11 bases in the middle. The CDR3 contains 13 residues. The germline V gene encodes CDR1 LNHDA and CDR2 SQIVND (reference sequence).

The chain couples TRBV18 to TRBJ1-2; 7 positions match TRBD1. Germline V gives CDR1 KGHSH, CDR2 LQKENI. Unmatched junction bases numbered 7, after V lost 2 bases and J lost 4 bases. The CDR3 has 15 amino acids. The CDR3, as DNA: TGTGCCAGCTCACCATCCACAGGGGCGAGCTATGGCTACACCTTC. It specifies CASSPSTGASYGYTF.

The chain is built from TRBV7-9 and TRBJ2-1; unclear D gene. CDR1 is SEHNR, CDR2 FQNEAQ, per germline (reference sequence). V lost 1 base to trimming and J lost 0 bases, with 16 bases between them. There are 18 residues in the CDR3. CDR3: CASSLGQRRGSSYNEQFF. The DNA for the CDR3 is TGTGCCAGCAGCTTAGGGCAGAGGCGCGGCTCCTCCTACAATGAGCAGTTCTTC.

This clone was recorded once. The chain carries TRBV5-5 and TRBJ1-6; D call uncertain. Per germline, CDR1 SGHKS and CDR2 YYEKEE (reference sequence). This CDR3 spans 18 amino acids. Trimming took off 0 bases at V and 4 bases at J, with 17 bases between the two ends. The CDR3 region has the DNA TGTGCCAGCAGCTTGGAAGTTGGCGGCGCCTCATATAATTCACCCCTCCACTTT. Translation: CASSLEVGGASYNSPLHF.

There are a few counts of this clone. The V gene is TRBV18, the J gene TRBJ1-5, with TRBD1 matching 8 bases. The CDR3 covers 15 residues. In germline, CDR1 is KGHSH, CDR2 LQKENI. V was clipped by 4 bases and J by 4 bases; unmatched bases: 6. The CDR3 loop is CASSLGTGRNQPQHF. In DNA, the CDR3 is TGTGCCAGCTCACTAGGGACAGGTCGAAATCAGCCCCAGCATTTT.

CDR3 sequence reads: CASSYDRGLGYTF. The CDR3 nucleotides read TGTGCCAGCAGTTATGACAGGGGACTCGGCTACACCTTC. The genes are TRBV6-5 and TRBJ1-2; the match to TRBD1 covers 8 bases. This CDR3 has 13 residues. Germline values: CDR1 MNHEY, CDR2 SVGAGI. J was trimmed by 8 bases and V by 3 bases; bases with no gene match: 5.

The chain couples TRBV4-2 to TRBJ2-3; TRBD2 matches 15 bases. Germline CDR1 is LGHNA and CDR2 is YNFKEQ. The CDR3 is 18 residues long. V shed 3 bases, J shed 4 bases, and the junction held 8 bases outside the gene matches. CDR3 protein: CASSHYGTSGGKADTQYF. The DNA of the CDR3 is TGTGCCAGCAGCCACTATGGGACTAGCGGGGGGAAGGCAGATACGCAGTATTTT.

The chain uses TRBV3-1 (or the pseudogene TRBV3-2) and TRBJ1-1; the D gene is possibly TRBD1 (6 bases). Between the trimmed V and J ends, which lost 5 bases and 1 base, there was a span of 14 bases. The germline CDR1 and CDR2 sequences are LGHDT and YNNKEL (reference sequence). This CDR3 has 15 amino acids. CDR3 loop: CASSYSPRGNTEAFF. The CDR3 nucleotides are TGTGCCAGCAGCTACTCCCCCAGGGGGAACACTGAAGCTTTCTTT.

J is TRBJ2-5 and V is TRBV14; perhaps TRBD2 as D (6 bases). V was pared by 0 bases and J by 5 bases, with 16 bases between. This CDR3 is 16 amino acids long. Germline loops: CDR1 SGHDN, CDR2 FVKESK. The CDR3 reads CASSQDAAGGAETQYF. The DNA for the CDR3 is TGTGCCAGCAGCCAAGATGCTGCCGGCGGGGCGGAGACCCAGTACTTC.

This chain joins TRBV7-2 and TRBJ2-2, with TRBD1 matching over 10 bases. Germline-derived CDR1 and CDR2 are SGHTA and FQGNSA. Trimming cost V 4 bases and J 5 bases; bases outside gene matches: 7. The CDR3 is made up of 16 amino acids. The CDR3: CASSSGQGWMTGELFF. CDR3 DNA sequence: TGTGCCAGCAGCTCGGGACAGGGGTGGATGACCGGGGAGCTGTTTTTT.

This clone was seen a single time. The chain carries TRBV19 and TRBJ2-2, with 11 bases that match TRBD1. Per germline, CDR1 LNHDA and CDR2 SQIVND (reference sequence). The junction had 4 bases not matched to a gene; V was cut back by 6 bases and J by 1 base. This CDR3 contains 16 residues. CDR3 amino acids: CASRPGTGGNTGELFF. CDR3 DNA sequence: TGTGCCAGTAGGCCTGGGACAGGGGGGAACACCGGGGAGCTGTTTTTT. Drawing the rest from reference TRBV19 and TRBJ2-2, the complete variable domain is DGGITQSPKYLFRKEGQNVTLSCEQNLNHDAMYWYRQDPGQGLRLIYYSQIVNDFQKGDIAEGYSVSREKKESFPLTVTSAQKNPTAFYLCASRPGTGGNTGELFFGEGSRLTVL.

This clone was seen only a few times. This CDR3 is also generated by other DNA sequences in the sample. The gene calls are TRBV19 and TRBJ2-2, with D perhaps TRBD1 (5 bases). The length of the CDR3 is 14 residues. Looked up from germline, CDR1 is LNHDA and CDR2 is SQIVND (reference sequence). Trimming stripped 4 bases from V and 2 bases from J, with 8 bases between. The CDR3 protein is CASSSRVNTGELFF. CDR3 sequence (DNA): TGTGCCAGTAGTAGCAGGGTTAACACCGGGGAGCTGTTTTTT.